This T cell receptor beta chain derives from a study of OX40 agonist ivuxolimab in advanced cancers. Study-level information: Cohort: 75% to 90% men, mean age approximately 60, aged about 20 to 85.

Germline CDR1 GTSNPN, CDR2 SVGIG (reference sequence). V lost 5 bases to trimming and J lost 4 bases, with 11 bases between them. The CDR3 runs to 12 residues. Autoimmune disease history or systemic immunosuppression led to patients being barred. Generated by immunoSEQ multiplex PCR, the TCRdb table keeps only in-frame clones and is missing some. The repertoire holds 95,000 to 150,000 clones, with 90% to 95% as singletons. The sequencing used CD4+ or CD8+ T cells sorted from blood, collected in a trial of the OX40 agonist ivuxolimab. This TCR derives from an adult with an advanced solid tumor such as melanoma, head and neck, liver or kidney cancer. The chain joins TRBV30 to TRBJ1-2, with a tentative D call TRBD1 (6 bases). The CDR3 here is CAWGTRSYGYTF. As DNA, the CDR3 is TGTGCCTGGGGGACAAGGAGCTATGGCTACACCTTC.